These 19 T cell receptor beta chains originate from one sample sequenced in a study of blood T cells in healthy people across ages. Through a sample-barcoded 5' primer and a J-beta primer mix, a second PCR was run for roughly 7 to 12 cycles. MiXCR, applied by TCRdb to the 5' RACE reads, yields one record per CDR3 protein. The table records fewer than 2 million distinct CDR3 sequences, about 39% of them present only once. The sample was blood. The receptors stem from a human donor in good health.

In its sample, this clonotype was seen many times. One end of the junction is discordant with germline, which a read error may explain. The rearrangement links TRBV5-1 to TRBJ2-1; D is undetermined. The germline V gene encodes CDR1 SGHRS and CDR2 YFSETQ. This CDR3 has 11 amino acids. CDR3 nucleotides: TGTGCCAGCAGCTTAGGGAATGAGCAGTTCTTC. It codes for CASSLGNEQFF.

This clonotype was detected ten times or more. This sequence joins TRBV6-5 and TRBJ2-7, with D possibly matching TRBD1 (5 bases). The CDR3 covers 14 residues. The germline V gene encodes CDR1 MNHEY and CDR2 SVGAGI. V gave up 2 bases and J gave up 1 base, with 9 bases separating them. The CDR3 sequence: CASSYRGWSYEQYF. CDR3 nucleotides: TGTGCCAGCAGTTACAGGGGATGGTCCTACGAGCAGTACTTC.

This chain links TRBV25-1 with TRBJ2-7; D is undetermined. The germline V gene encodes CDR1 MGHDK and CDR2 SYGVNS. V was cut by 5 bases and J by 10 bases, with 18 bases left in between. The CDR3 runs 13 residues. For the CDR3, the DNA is TGTGCCAGCAGTCAGGCCGGAAAAGAGATCCAGTACTTC. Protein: CASSQAGKEIQYF.

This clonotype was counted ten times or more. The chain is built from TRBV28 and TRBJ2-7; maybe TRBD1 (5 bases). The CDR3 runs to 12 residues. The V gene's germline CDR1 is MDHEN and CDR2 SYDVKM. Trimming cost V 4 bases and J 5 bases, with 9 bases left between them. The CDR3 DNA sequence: TGTGCCAGCAGTTCGTCGACAGACGAGCAGTACTTC. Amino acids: CASSSSTDEQYF. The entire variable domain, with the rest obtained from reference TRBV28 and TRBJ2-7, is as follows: DVKVTQSSRYLVKRTGEKVFLECVQDMDHENMFWYRQDPGLGLRLIYFSYDVKMKEKGDIPEGYSVSREKKERFSLILESASTNQTSMYLCASSSSTDEQYFGPGTRLTVT.

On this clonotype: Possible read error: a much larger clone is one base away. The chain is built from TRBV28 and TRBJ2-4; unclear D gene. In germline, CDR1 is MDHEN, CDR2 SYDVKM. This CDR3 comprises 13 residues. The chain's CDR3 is CASGLGQSNIQYF. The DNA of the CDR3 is TGTGCCAGCGGTTTAGGGCAGTCAAACATTCAGTACTTC.

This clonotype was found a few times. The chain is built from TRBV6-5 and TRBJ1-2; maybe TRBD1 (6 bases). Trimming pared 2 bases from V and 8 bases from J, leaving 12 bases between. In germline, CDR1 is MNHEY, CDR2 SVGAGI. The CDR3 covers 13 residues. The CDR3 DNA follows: TGTGCCAGCAGTTACGGGCCAGGGGAGGGCTACACCTTC. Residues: CASSYGPGEGYTF.

CDR3 amino acids: CASKPGPRERIHEQYF. For the CDR3, the DNA is TGTGCCAGCAAACCGGGACCCCGGGAAAGGATTCACGAGCAGTACTTC. The chain links TRBV6-2 or TRBV6-3 to TRBJ2-4; D may be TRBD1 or TRBD2 (5 bases each). The J call may not be correct, given that the DNA end is closer to TRBJ2-7. Germline V gene sequence: CDR1 MNHEY, CDR2 SVGEGT. CDR3 length: 16 residues.

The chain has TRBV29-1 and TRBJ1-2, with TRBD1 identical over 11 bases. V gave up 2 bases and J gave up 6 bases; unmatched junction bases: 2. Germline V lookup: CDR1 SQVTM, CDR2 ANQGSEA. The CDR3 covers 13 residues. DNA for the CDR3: TGCAGCGTTGAACGGACAGGGGGCGATGGCTACACCTTC. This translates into CSVERTGGDGYTF.

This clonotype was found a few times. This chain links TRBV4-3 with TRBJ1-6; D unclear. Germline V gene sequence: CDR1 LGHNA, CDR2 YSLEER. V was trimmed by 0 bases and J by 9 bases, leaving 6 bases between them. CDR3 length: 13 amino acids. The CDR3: CASSQDWGSPLHF. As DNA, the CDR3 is TGCGCCAGCAGCCAAGATTGGGGTTCACCCCTCCACTTT.

The CDR3 region is CASGSRLSTMNTEAFF. CDR3 DNA: TGTGCTAGTGGTTCCCGACTCTCGACCATGAACACTGAAGCTTTCTTT. This chain links TRBV12-5 with TRBJ1-1; no clear D. The CDR3 is 16 residues long. Germline-derived CDR1 and CDR2 are LGHNT and FRNRAP. Trimming took 4 bases from V and 0 from J, leaving 15 bases between them.

The CDR3 protein is CASSLARLSSGANVLTF. The CDR3 coding sequence is TGTGCCAGCAGCTTAGCCAGGCTGAGCTCTGGGGCCAACGTCCTGACTTTC. V gene TRBV7-2 combines with J gene TRBJ2-6; D is uncertain. Germline loops: CDR1 SGHTA, CDR2 FQGNSA. V was cut by 0 bases and J by 0 bases, with 9 bases left in between. This CDR3 is 17 amino acids long.

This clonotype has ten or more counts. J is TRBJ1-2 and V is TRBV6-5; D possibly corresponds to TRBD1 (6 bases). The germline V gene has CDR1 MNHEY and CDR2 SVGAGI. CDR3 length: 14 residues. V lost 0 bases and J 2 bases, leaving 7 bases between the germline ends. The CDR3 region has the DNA TGTGCCAGCAGTTACTCGGACAGAAACTATGGCTACACCTTC. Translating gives CASSYSDRNYGYTF.

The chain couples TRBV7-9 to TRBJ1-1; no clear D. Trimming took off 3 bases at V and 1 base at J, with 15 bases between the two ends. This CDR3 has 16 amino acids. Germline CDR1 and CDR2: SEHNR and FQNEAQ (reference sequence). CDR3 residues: CASSFWTSPSNTEAFF. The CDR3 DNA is TGTGCCAGCAGCTTCTGGACCAGCCCGTCGAACACTGAAGCTTTCTTT.

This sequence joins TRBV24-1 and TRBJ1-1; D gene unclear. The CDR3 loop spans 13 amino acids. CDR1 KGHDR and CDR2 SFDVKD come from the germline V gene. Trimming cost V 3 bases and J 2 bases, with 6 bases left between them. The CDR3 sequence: CATSDEGNTEAFF. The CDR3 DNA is TGTGCCACCAGTGATGAGGGAAACACTGAAGCTTTCTTT.

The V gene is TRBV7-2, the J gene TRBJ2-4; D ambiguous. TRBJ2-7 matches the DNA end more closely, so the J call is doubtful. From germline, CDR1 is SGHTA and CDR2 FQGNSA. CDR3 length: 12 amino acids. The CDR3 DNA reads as TGTGCCAGCAGCTTAGATATAGGCGAGCAGTACTTC. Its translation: CASSLDIGEQYF.

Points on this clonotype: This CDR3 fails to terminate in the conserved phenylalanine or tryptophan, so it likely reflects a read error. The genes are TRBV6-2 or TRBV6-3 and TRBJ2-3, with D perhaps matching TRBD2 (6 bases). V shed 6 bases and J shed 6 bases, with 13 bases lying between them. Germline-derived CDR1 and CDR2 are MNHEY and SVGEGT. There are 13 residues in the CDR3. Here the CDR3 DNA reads TGTGCCAGCAGGAAAAGCGGGCATGATACGCAGTATTTG. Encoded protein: CASRKSGHDTQYL.

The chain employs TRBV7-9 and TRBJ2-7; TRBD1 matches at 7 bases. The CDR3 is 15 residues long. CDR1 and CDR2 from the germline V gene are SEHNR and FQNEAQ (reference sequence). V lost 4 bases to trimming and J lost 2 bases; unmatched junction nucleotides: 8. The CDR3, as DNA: TGTGCCAGCAGCTCACTGACAGGGTATCCCTACGAGCAGTACTTC. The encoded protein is CASSSLTGYPYEQYF. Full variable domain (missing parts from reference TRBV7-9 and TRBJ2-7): DTGVSQNPRHKITKRGQNVTFRCDPISEHNRLYWYRQTLGQGPEFLTYFQNEAQLEKSRLLSDRFSAERPKGSFSTLEIQRTEQGDSAMYLCASSSLTGYPYEQYFGPGTRLTVT.

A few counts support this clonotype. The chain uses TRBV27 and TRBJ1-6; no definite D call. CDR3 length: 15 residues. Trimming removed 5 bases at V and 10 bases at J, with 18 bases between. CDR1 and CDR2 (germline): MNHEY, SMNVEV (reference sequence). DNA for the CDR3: TGTGCCAGCAGTCCTACAAGAGGCATAGGATCACCCCTCCACTTT. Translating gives CASSPTRGIGSPLHF.

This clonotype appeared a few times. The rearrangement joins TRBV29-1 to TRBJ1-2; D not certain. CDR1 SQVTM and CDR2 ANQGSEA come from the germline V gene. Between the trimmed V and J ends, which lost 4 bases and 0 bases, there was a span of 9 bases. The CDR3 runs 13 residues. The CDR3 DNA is TGCAGCGTTGGTATGTTAGCTAACTATGGCTACACCTTC. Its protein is CSVGMLANYGYTF.